Shown below are 27 T cell receptor beta chains from a single sample sequenced in a study of T cell clusters in autoimmune cytopenias. TRB was amplified from around 250 ng of peripheral blood genomic DNA per sample. TRB was amplified by touch-down multiplex PCR, primer pools A and B combined. Following a re-call of the multiplex PCR reads, TCRdb has one entry per CDR3 protein and lacks DNA. The table lists some 7,000 distinct CDR3 sequences, with 28% in the top ten. Sequenced input: peripheral blood. Receptor source: a human donor with an autoimmune cytopenia or autoimmune hepatitis (not recorded which).

The genes are TRBV10-3 and TRBJ1-1; TCRdb's D gene call, TRBD1, goes unchecked for lack of DNA. The germline gives CDR1 ENHRY, CDR2 SYGVKD. CDR3 length: 14 amino acids. CDR3 region: CAISGGQGYTEAFF.

The V and J genes are TRBV6-1 and TRBJ2-1; TCRdb names TRBD1, which stays unverified in the absence of DNA. This CDR3 has 16 residues. Germline CDR1 and CDR2: MNHNS and SASEGT. CDR3 amino acids: CASSESGGHFYNEQFF.

The CDR3: CASSLAGGSGSYEQYF. The J gene is TRBJ2-7, the V gene TRBV5-1; TCRdb designates TRBD2, a call that cannot be tested without DNA. The CDR3 consists of 16 residues. Germline-derived CDR1 and CDR2 are SGHRS and YFSETQ. The full variable domain, in which reference TRBV5-1 and TRBJ2-7 provide the parts outside the CDR3, is KAGVTQTPRYLIKTRGQQVTLSCSPISGHRSVSWYQQTPGQGLQFLFEYFSETQRNKGNFPGRFSGRQFSNSRSEMNVSTLELGDSALYLCASSLAGGSGSYEQYFGPGTRLTVT.

The chain employs TRBV14 and TRBJ1-4; TCRdb returns TRBD1, unconfirmable since there is no DNA. The CDR3 has 17 residues. From germline, CDR1 is SGHDN and CDR2 FVKESK. The CDR3 here is CASSQITGGVAIEKLFF.

This clonotype counts as medium-sized by frequency. This chain links TRBV20-1 with TRBJ1-2. Germline-derived CDR1 and CDR2 are DFQATT and SNEGSKA (reference sequence). CDR3 size: 12 residues. CDR3 protein: CSASTSLGGYTF.

The chain uses TRBV15 and TRBJ2-2; TCRdb's D call, TRBD1, is unchecked because there is no DNA. CDR1 LNHNV and CDR2 YYDKDF come from the germline V gene (reference sequence). This CDR3 region has 15 residues. CDR3 sequence: CATSRAGTGNGELFF.

This clonotype is deemed medium-sized by its frequency. The rearrangement links TRBV5-4 to TRBJ2-1; without DNA, the TCRdb call of TRBD2 cannot be checked. This CDR3 has 15 amino acids. Germline V gene data show CDR1 as SGHNT and CDR2 as YYREEE (reference sequence). The CDR3 sequence: CASSSGTNPPDEQFF.

Measured by frequency, this clonotype is medium-sized. The chain joins TRBV7-6 to TRBJ2-7; lacking DNA, the TRBD1 call made by TCRdb goes unchecked. CDR1 and CDR2 (germline): SGHVS, FNYEAQ. The CDR3 spans 14 residues. The CDR3 loop is CASSSRTELYEQYF.

This clonotype counts as medium-sized by frequency. CDR3 in amino acids: CSAITGNTEAFF. The V and J genes are TRBV20-1 and TRBJ1-1; lacking DNA, the TRBD1 call made by TCRdb goes unchecked. Germline V gives CDR1 DFQATT, CDR2 SNEGSKA (reference sequence). The CDR3 loop spans 12 amino acids.

The chain joins TRBV6-6 to TRBJ1-1. This CDR3 has 13 amino acids. Germline CDR1 MNHNY, CDR2 SVGAGI (reference sequence). Here the CDR3 reads CASSYSAGSEAFF.

Judged by frequency, this clonotype is medium-sized. The genes are TRBV27 and TRBJ2-7. Germline loops: CDR1 MNHEY, CDR2 SMNVEV (reference sequence). The CDR3 sequence is 14 residues long. CDR3 sequence: CASSLRAGPYEQYF.

V is TRBV19 and J is TRBJ2-7; TCRdb calls TRBD1, which cannot be checked without DNA. Germline V gene data show CDR1 as LNHDA and CDR2 as SQIVND (reference sequence). This CDR3 comprises 16 residues. The CDR3 sequence is CASSMSGQGNSYEQYF.

This chain joins TRBV20-1 and TRBJ1-6. CDR1 is DFQATT, CDR2 SNEGSKA, per germline (reference sequence). There are 16 residues in the CDR3. CDR3: CSASKISGSEGSPLHF.

Considering frequency, this clonotype is medium-sized (0.01 to 0.1%). This rearrangement joins TRBV29-1 to TRBJ2-7; the TCRdb D gene call, TRBD1, has no DNA to confirm it. The CDR3 has 11 amino acids. CDR1 and CDR2 (germline): SQVTM, ANQGSEA. CDR3 sequence: CSVGSGYEQYF.

The V call is TRBV19, the J call TRBJ2-2; TCRdb selects TRBD1, and the lack of DNA leaves this call unchecked. Per germline, CDR1 LNHDA and CDR2 SQIVND (reference sequence). The CDR3 sequence is 18 residues long. The CDR3 sequence is CASSPYSTRQAPAGELFF.

This clonotype registers medium-sized (0.01 to 0.1%) by frequency. This sequence joins TRBV6-5 and TRBJ1-2; the D call of TRBD1 rests on TCRdb alone, since no DNA is present to check it. CDR3 length: 13 residues. Germline CDR1 is MNHEY and CDR2 is SVGAGI. CDR3 amino acids: CASSYSGQRGYTF.

By frequency, this clonotype is medium-sized. CDR3 residues: CASSISGDGNTIYF. The chain has TRBV19 and TRBJ1-3; without DNA, the TCRdb call of TRBD1 cannot be checked. Germline CDR1 LNHDA, CDR2 SQIVND (reference sequence). This CDR3 region has 14 residues.

Here the CDR3 reads CASSLGGTIEAFF. The rearrangement uses TRBV12-3 or TRBV12-4 and TRBJ1-1; TCRdb lists TRBD1, though no DNA is available to test this call. This CDR3 spans 13 amino acids.

This chain uses TRBV9 with TRBJ1-2. From germline, CDR1 is SGDLS and CDR2 YYNGEE. The length of the CDR3 is 17 residues. CDR3 amino acids: CASSVDQRPRINYGYTF.

Judged by frequency, this clonotype is medium-sized. The rearrangement uses TRBV6-1 and TRBJ1-2; the D call from TCRdb, TRBD1, cannot be confirmed without DNA. The CDR3 contains 13 residues. Germline CDR1 reads MNHNS; CDR2 reads SASEGT. The CDR3 region is CASSVSGTYGYTF.

In terms of frequency, this clonotype is medium-sized. The CDR3 sequence is CASSLGSGLGEQYF. This rearrangement joins TRBV7-2 to TRBJ2-7; the TRBD1 assignment by TCRdb is unverifiable without DNA. Per germline, CDR1 SGHTA and CDR2 FQGNSA. This CDR3 spans 14 amino acids.

This chain joins TRBV6-5 and TRBJ2-3; TCRdb's D gene call, TRBD1, goes unchecked for lack of DNA. CDR1 is MNHEY and CDR2 is SVGAGI in the germline V gene. This CDR3 is 17 amino acids long. The CDR3 protein is CASRPGQGTSGTDTQYF.

By frequency, this clonotype registers medium-sized (0.01 to 0.1%). The CDR3 sequence is CSVDSPGGNTGELFF. This chain uses TRBV29-1 with TRBJ2-2; TCRdb's D gene call, TRBD1, goes unchecked for lack of DNA. Germline-derived CDR1 and CDR2 are SQVTM and ANQGSEA. The CDR3 length is 15 residues.

The chain is built from TRBV5-1 and TRBJ2-7; TCRdb selects TRBD1, and the lack of DNA leaves this call unchecked. The germline V gene encodes CDR1 SGHRS and CDR2 YFSETQ. The CDR3 totals 13 residues. CDR3 sequence reads: CASSLGWGQEQYF.

This clonotype ranks as medium-sized in terms of frequency. The V gene is TRBV15, the J gene TRBJ1-6. The germline gives CDR1 LNHNV, CDR2 YYDKDF (reference sequence). The CDR3 spans 12 residues. The CDR3: CATSRDSSLLHF.

This chain's CDR3 is CASIQHQNTEAFF. The V and J genes are TRBV6-2 or TRBV6-3 and TRBJ1-1. Germline V lookup: CDR1 MNHEY, CDR2 SVGEGT. The length of the CDR3 is 13 residues.

The chain couples TRBV4-1 to TRBJ2-3; TCRdb returns TRBD1, unconfirmable since there is no DNA. The length of the CDR3 is 15 residues. Germline CDR1 and CDR2: MGHRA and YSYEKL. This CDR3 reads CASSQGQRGTDTQYF.